Below, one T cell receptor (beta chain) is given with its context. Its target antigen remains unknown. The input lacks base qualities; no much larger clone sits a single base away. The data were obtained in a study of cytomegalovirus exposure and HLA in healthy donors (dated by TCRdb to 2015 to 2018). Looking at the study overall: An earlier analysis of several hundred of the donors reported 250 to 300 Gb of sequence data and some 120 million unique TCR beta sequences from 150 million to 200 million T cells. Around 330 gigabases of sequencing data and around 80 million unique TCR sequences made up an early release that covered approximately 620 HLA-typed donors. Of the 300 to 500 genotyped donors, less than 85% were placed in the genetic ancestry cluster associated with self-reported Caucasian donors. The study aimed to test whether signatures of past pathogen exposure could be identified by cataloging public T cell receptors. The study used immunosequencing to profile the T cell repertoires of approximately 640 subjects and linked those repertoires to cytomegalovirus serostatus. A separate validation cohort of roughly 130 different subjects was used in addition to the approximately 700-subject first cohort. High-throughput TCR immunosequencing, statistical association of individual TCRs with disease status, and machine learning were combined to predict cytomegalovirus infection status. In a later analysis, previously published TCR beta repertoires from 600 to 850 donors were re-analyzed and high-resolution HLA genotyping was added so that TCR occurrence patterns could be studied. Rather than drawing on any new phenotypic data, the later analysis identified candidate immune exposures from TCR beta sequences and the way those sequences occurred across donors. An earlier analysis of several hundred of the donors applied high-throughput TCR beta sequencing to assess whether each TCR beta V gene segment acted as functional or pseudogenic. Alongside the repertoire data, information on donor age, sex, ethnicity and CMV serostatus was compiled. A later genetic analysis used genome-wide SNP genotypes for about 65% of the roughly 670 donors, treating that subset as a discovery cohort. Every repertoire in the discovery cohort had been generated on one and the same sequencing platform. HLA typing covered class I and class II loci at four-digit resolution. The number of typed donors differed by locus: 629-630 for A, B, C, DRB1 and DQB1; 522 for DQA1; approximately 600 for DPA1; and 400 to 480 for DPB1. Four to six DR-DQ haplotypes were handled as single units for association and clustering, since linkage in the cohort was strong. On average, around 240,000 unique TCR beta nucleotide sequences were sequenced per donor among some 430 genotyped donors of the cohort, with around 19% of those sequences being non-productive.

Results the study describes overall, beyond this receptor: According to a later analysis, parvovirus B19, influenza, CMV and Epstein-Barr virus appeared linked to several top co-occurrence clusters. When HLA alleles, especially DR and DQ, strongly co-occurred, TCR associations were difficult to assign to individual alleles. A cluster of highly shared sequence variants was judged likely to represent a technical artifact of the sequencing pipeline. In a later analysis, most CMV-associated TCR beta chains were found to appear HLA-restricted, with HLA associations seemingly driven largely by CMV exposure. Because some donors lacked HLA typing at each locus, the association tests relied only on the typed subset. Cytomegalovirus status was reported to be diagnosed by the classifier with high specificity and sensitivity in both the original and validation cohorts. Linkage disequilibrium might explain the correlated functional status among segregating V segments, but an unknown experimental factor could not be ruled out. A few of the identified cytomegalovirus-associated TCR beta chains were confirmed in vitro to be specific for cytomegalovirus antigens. In a later analysis, HLA-associated TCR beta chains were found to be more clonally expanded and to have lower generation probabilities than equally common non-associated chains. A later genetic analysis associated a missense DCLRE1C variant with V-gene and J-gene trimming of TCR beta chains, and an independent cohort replicated the association. In a later genetic analysis, fewer N-insertions in productive TCRs were reported among donors in an Asian-associated ancestry cluster than the roughly 710-donor mean. The earlier analysis of nearly 600 of the donors excluded roughly 16 rarely observed V segments, including chromosome 9 orphons, because counts were too low. A later analysis associated roughly 17,000 TCR beta sequences with specific HLA alleles at a false discovery rate of 0.05. Most TCR sequences were observed very rarely across donors, whereas some public TCRs were present in many individuals. In an earlier analysis of more than 500 of the donors, most TCR beta V segments appeared in productive rearrangements about 87% or about 30% of the time, broadly matching IMGT annotations. Some IMGT-functional V segments, including TRBV6-2 and TRBV6-3, could not be distinguished by the 87-base-pair reads and were therefore excluded. Only TCR beta chains were sequenced in this cohort, and the absence of alpha or paired-chain data limited detectable features. According to a later analysis, TCR association rates differed among HLA loci, with DRB1 alleles showing the most associated TCRs and HLA-C alleles showing the fewest. The study listed approximately 150 TCR beta chains as associated with cytomegalovirus. A further reported finding was that TCR beta sequences accurately predicted the HLA-A and HLA-B alleles for most subjects in the first cohort. The presence/absence analyses assumed that sequencing depth was roughly uniform across donors, and that assumption may not be true. According to the authors, the approach could potentially be generalized to other disease states and immunological phenotypes. For the cohort, immune exposure information was limited to CMV serostatus.

In total, roughly 670 healthy bone marrow donors made up the cohort. All cohort members were sampled while nominally healthy, although unrecorded immune exposures were likely present. The donor tested CMV seronegative and was one of the 352 seronegative cohort members. A peripheral blood sample was provided by each donor, and peripheral blood mononuclear cells were used for TCR beta sequencing. Genomic DNA was extracted from the blood cell samples with the Qiagen DNeasy Blood Extraction Kit. Library creation used the immunoSEQ multiplex PCR assay. The multiplex PCR relied on a mix of 60 forward primers for TCR Vbeta segments and 13 reverse primers for TCR Jbeta segments. The CDR3 region of rearranged TCR beta genes was amplified from genomic DNA by a multiplex PCR assay. Amplified TCR beta libraries were sequenced as 87-base-pair reads on the Illumina HiSeq System. As for the original processing: Across the 666 repertoires, a later analysis counted approximately 75 million unique TCR beta chains, roughly 11 million of which were shared by at least two donors. Raw reads were error-corrected and collapsed into unique sequences by a nearest-neighbor algorithm in which closely related sequences were merged to remove PCR and sequencing errors. V, D and J gene segments were assigned by aligning CDR3 sequences to IMGT reference sequences. For a sequence to be retained, a match of at least six nucleotides to both a V gene segment and a J gene segment was required. A rearrangement counted as productive if the CDR3 had no stop codons and remained in frame with V and J, and every other rearrangement counted as non-productive. CDR3 was defined by IMGT convention, running from the second conserved V-encoded cysteine to the conserved J-encoded phenylalanine. In an earlier analysis of around 570 of the donors, sequences lacking an unambiguous match to a single V gene segment were excluded. An earlier analysis of approximately 590 of the donors classified V segments as functional when productive rearrangements were above 56.7% and as segregating when the standard deviation between donors was above 5%. A statistical classification framework was built to diagnose cytomegalovirus status from the catalog of TCR beta chain sequences. In a later analysis, V and J genes were assigned by comparing TCR nucleotide sequences against IMGT/GENE-DB human TR gene sequences. Using the TCRdist pipeline, a later analysis assigned CDR3 sequences along with most-parsimonious VDJ recombination scenarios. In a later analysis, every TCR beta chain was defined by the combination of its CDR3 amino acid sequence and its V-gene family, and reads without a unique V-gene family were dropped. A later analysis removed 592 highly shared, low-generation-probability nucleotide sequences to deal with suspected cross-contamination and a sequencing artifact. In a later analysis, a clonal expansion index for each public chain was calculated from normalized within-repertoire ranks of inferred template counts. In a later analysis, generation probabilities were computed using a VDJ recombination model fitted to out-of-frame rearrangements, and the results were checked against IGoR. A later analysis scored TCR-TCR, TCR-HLA and TCR-CMV co-occurrence with hypergeometric tests, applying a repertoire-size bias correction to TCR pairs. A later analysis estimated false discovery rates by permuting HLA or CMV assignments 20 times. In a later analysis, co-occurring TCRs were grouped using DBSCAN, and TCRdist sequence similarity was added for clustering within HLA-allele-positive subsets. Repertoires with fewer than 30,000 or more than 120,000 public chains, plus five repertoires with anomalous nucleotide sharing, were excluded from co-occurrence clustering. Not all clones reach the TCRdb copy of this immuneACCESS table, which keeps in-frame sequences only. Checked studies attribute under half of the gap to unresolved V genes and leave the rest unexplained. V and J calls and clone size are given by that table; D and trimming were obtained from the DNA. For this sample there are 150,000 to 200,000 clones; 70% to 80% appear just once. About 1.4% of the sample is taken by the ten largest.

Including cysteine and phenylalanine, the CDR3 has 14 amino acids. Only the CDR3 DNA stays, 42 bases, in frame from base 1. The trim is 7 bases for V and 3 bases for J, with a gap of 13 bases between the germline ends. CDR1 and CDR2 are drawn from the germline V gene: SNHLY, FYNNEI. The TCR comes from a woman between 50 and 59 years old in good health and CMV-seronegative. The sequencing input was PBMCs. The V and J segments used are TRBV2 and TRBJ1-5; the best D guess is TRBD1, with 5 bases matching. The CDR3 amino acid sequence is: CASNWGGNNQPQHF. The DNA sequence is as follows: TGTGCCAGCAACTGGGGGGGGAACAATCAGCCCCAGCATTTT.